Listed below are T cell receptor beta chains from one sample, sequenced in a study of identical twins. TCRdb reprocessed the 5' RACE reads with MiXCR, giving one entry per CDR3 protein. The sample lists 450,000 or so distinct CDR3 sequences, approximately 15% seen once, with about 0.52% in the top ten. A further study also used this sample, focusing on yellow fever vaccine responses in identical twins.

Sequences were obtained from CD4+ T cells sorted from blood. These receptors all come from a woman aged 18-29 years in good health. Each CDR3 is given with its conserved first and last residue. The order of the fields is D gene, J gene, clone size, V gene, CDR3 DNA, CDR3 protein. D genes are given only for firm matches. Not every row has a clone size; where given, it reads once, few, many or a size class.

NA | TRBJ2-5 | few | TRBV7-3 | TGTGCCAGCAGCCGAGGCCCAGGGGAAATGGAGACCCAGTACTTC | CASSRGPGEMETQYF
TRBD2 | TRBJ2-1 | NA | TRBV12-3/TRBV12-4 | TGTGCCAGCAGTGCCGGACTAGCAGAAAGGAGCTACAATGAGCAGTTCTTC | CASSAGLAERSYNEQFF
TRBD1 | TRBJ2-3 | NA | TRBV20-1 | TGCAGTGCTTGGACAGGGGGCGAGGGCACAGATACGCAGTATTTT | CSAWTGGEGTDTQYF
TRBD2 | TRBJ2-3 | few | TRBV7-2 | TGTGCCAGCAGACCGGGGACTAGCGTAGATACGCAGTATTTT | CASRPGTSVDTQYF
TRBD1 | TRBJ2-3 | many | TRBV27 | TGTGCCAGCAGTTTAGGGACAGGGGGGCCAGATACGCAGTATTTT | CASSLGTGGPDTQYF
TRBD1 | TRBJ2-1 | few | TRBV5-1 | TGCGCCAGCACTGCCCCACGGACAGGGTGGAATGAGCAGTTCTTC | CASTAPRTGWNEQFF
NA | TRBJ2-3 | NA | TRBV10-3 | TGTGCCATCAGTGAGTCTGGGACACCGCAGTATTTT | CAISESGTPQYF
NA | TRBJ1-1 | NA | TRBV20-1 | TGCAGTGCTCTCCCCCCCGGAGATGAAGCTTTCTTT | CSALPPGDEAFF
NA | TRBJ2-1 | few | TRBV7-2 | TGTGCCAGCAGCTTCGGACTGAACAATGAGCAGTTCTTC | CASSFGLNNEQFF
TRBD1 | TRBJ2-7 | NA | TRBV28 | TGTGCCAGCAGTTTATCGGGGACAGGAAGTTCCTACGAGCAGTACTTC | CASSLSGTGSSYEQYF
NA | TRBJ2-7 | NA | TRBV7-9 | TGTGCCAGCAGCCCTACGGCTAATACCTACGAGCAGTACTTC | CASSPTANTYEQYF
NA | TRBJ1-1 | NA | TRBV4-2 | TGTGCCAGCAGCCAAGAAGTACAGGGTGGGGGCACTGAAGCTTTCTTT | CASSQEVQGGGTEAFF
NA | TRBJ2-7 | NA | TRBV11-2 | TGTGCCAGCAGCCACTCCACATCCTACGAGCAGTACTTC | CASSHSTSYEQYF
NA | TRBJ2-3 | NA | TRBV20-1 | TGCAGTGCTAGGAGAGTGGATACGCAGTATTTT | CSARRVDTQYF
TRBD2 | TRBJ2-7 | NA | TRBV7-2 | TGTGCCAGCAGCCAAATAGCGGGGGGGCCCTACGAGCAGTACTTC | CASSQIAGGPYEQYF
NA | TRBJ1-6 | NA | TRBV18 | TGTGCCAGCTCACCGCTAGATTATAATTCACCCCTCCACTTT | CASSPLDYNSPLHF
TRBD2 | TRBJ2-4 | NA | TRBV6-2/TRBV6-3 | TGTGCCAGCAGCTCGGGACTAGAACTAGCCAAAAACATTCAGTACTTC | CASSSGLELAKNIQYF
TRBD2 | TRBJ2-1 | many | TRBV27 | TGTGCCAGCAGTTTAATCCCTAGCGGGAGTTTATACAATGAGCAGTTCTTC | CASSLIPSGSLYNEQFF
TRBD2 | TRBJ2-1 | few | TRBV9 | TGTGCCAGCAGCGTAGCCCCCCCGGGGGGGCTGAGAAATGAGCAGTTCTTC | CASSVAPPGGLRNEQFF
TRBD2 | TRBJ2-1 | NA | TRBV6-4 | TGTGCCAGCAGTGGACTAGCGGGGAAAGGGGAGCAGTTCTTC | CASSGLAGKGEQFF
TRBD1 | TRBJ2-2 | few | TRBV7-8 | TGTGCCAGCAGCTTCGGCCGGACAGGGCTGAACACCGGGGAGCTGTTTTTT | CASSFGRTGLNTGELFF
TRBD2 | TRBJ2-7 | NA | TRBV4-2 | TGTGCCAGCAGCCAATCATCCAGCGGACTAGCGGGAAGGGAGCAGTACTTC | CASSQSSSGLAGREQYF
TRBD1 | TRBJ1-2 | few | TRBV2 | TGTGCCAGCAATTTACAGGGGAACTATGGCTACACCTTC | CASNLQGNYGYTF
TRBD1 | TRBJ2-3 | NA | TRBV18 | TGTGCCAGCGCGAGGCAGGGGGCGGCAGATACGCAGTATTTT | CASARQGAADTQYF
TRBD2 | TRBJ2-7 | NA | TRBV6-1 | TGTGCCAGCAGACAAGGACTAGCGGGGACCTACGAGCAGTACTTC | CASRQGLAGTYEQYF
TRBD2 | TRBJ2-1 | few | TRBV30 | TGTGCCTGGAGTGTAATGTTTGGGGGGGGCTCCTACAATGAGCAGTTCTTC | CAWSVMFGGGSYNEQFF
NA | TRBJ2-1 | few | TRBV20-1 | TGCAGTGCTAGTGCGGGCGGTGCCACCTACAATGAGCAGTTCTTC | CSASAGGATYNEQFF
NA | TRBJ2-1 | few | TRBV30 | TGTGCCTGGACTTCCGGGAAACGTAAGCAGTTCTTC | CAWTSGKRKQFF
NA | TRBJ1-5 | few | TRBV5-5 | TGTGCCAGCAGCTTGGAGGGGCTGGGTCAGCCCCAGCATTTT | CASSLEGLGQPQHF
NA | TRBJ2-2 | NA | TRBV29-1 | TGCAGCGTTCTCTCCCGGCAGAACACCGGGGAGCTGTTTTTT | CSVLSRQNTGELFF
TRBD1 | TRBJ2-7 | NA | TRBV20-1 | TGCAGTGCCGAGGACAGGACGAATGCCTACGAGCAGTACTTC | CSAEDRTNAYEQYF
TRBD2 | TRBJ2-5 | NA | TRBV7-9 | TGTGCCAGCAGCTTAAACGCGGGAGGAGAGACCCAGTACTTC | CASSLNAGGETQYF
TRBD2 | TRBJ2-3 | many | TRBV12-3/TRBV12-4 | TGTGCCAGCAGGAAGACTAGCGCCAAAACAGATACGCAGTATTTT | CASRKTSAKTDTQYF
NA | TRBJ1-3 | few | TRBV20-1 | TGCAGTGCCACGAGAGGGGCTGGAAACACCATATATTTT | CSATRGAGNTIYF
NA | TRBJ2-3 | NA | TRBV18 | TGTGCCAGCTCACCATGGGGATTAGATACGCGGTATTTT | CASSPWGLDTRYF
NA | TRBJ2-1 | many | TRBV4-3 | TGCGCCAGCAGCCAAGGGAACAGGGCGTCTCACTTC | CASSQGNRASHF
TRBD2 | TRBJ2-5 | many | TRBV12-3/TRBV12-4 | TGTGCCAGCAGTTTGGCTAGCGGGATGAGGGAGACCCAGTACTTC | CASSLASGMRETQYF
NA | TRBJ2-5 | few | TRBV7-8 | TGTGCCAGCAGCCGATTGTGGACAGAGCAAGAGACCCAGTACTTC | CASSRLWTEQETQYF
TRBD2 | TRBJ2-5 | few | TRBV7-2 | TGTGCCAGCAGCTTAACGCTAGCGGGAGGAGGCGAGACCCAGTACTTC | CASSLTLAGGGETQYF
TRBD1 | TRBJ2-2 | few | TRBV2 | TGTGCCAGTGCAGGGGACAGTCGCACCGGGGAGCTGTTTTTT | CASAGDSRTGELFF
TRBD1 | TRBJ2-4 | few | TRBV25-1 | TGTGCCAGCAGTGAATTGACAGGGGGTCTTGGGGCCAAAAACATTCAGTACTTC | CASSELTGGLGAKNIQYF
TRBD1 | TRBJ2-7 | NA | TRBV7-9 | TGTGCCAGCAGCTTAGCAGGAGACAGGGGAGAGCAGTACTTC | CASSLAGDRGEQYF
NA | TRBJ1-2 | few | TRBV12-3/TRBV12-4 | TGTGCCAGCAGTCGCGCGGGGGGCGGGCTGTATGGCTACACCTTC | CASSRAGGGLYGYTF
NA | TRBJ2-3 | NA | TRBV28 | TGTGCCAGCACTGTCCGGGGCCCAGATACGCAGTATTTT | CASTVRGPDTQYF
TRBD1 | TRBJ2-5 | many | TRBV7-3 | TGTGCCAGCAGCACCCGGACAGGGGGAGAGACCCAGTACTTC | CASSTRTGGETQYF
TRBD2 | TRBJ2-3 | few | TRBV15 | TGTGCCACCAGCTCCCGGGAACGGGGGGGCTATATAAATACGCAGTATTTT | CATSSRERGGYINTQYF
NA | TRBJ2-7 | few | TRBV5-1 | TGCGCCAGCAGCTTGGTGGGGATCGAGCAGTACTTC | CASSLVGIEQYF
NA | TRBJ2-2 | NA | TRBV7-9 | TGTGCCAGCAGCTACGGGTCTATCCTTGCCGGGGAGCTGTTTTTT | CASSYGSILAGELFF
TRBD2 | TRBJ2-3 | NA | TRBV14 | TGTGCCAGCAGGTCCGGGACTAGCCGTTTCGATACGCAGTATTTT | CASRSGTSRFDTQYF
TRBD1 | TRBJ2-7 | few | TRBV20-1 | TGCAGTGCTAGAGCCGGGACAGGGGGCTACGAGCAGTACTTC | CSARAGTGGYEQYF
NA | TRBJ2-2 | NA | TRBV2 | TGTGCCACAGGGGGTACGGGGGGGCCGACCGGGGAGCTGTTTTTT | CATGGTGGPTGELFF
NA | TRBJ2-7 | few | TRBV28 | TGTGCCAGCCGACTAGGAGGATACGAGCAGTACTTC | CASRLGGYEQYF
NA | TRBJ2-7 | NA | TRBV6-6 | TGTGCCAGCAGTTCGGGGCCCCTCCGCTGGCAGTACTTC | CASSSGPLRWQYF
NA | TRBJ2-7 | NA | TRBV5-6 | TGTGCCAGCAGCTTGATACCGAGCTCCTACGAGCAGTACTTC | CASSLIPSSYEQYF
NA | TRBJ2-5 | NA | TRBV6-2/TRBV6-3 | TGTGCCAGCACCGGGGGACTTACCCAAGGAACCCAGTACTTC | CASTGGLTQGTQYF
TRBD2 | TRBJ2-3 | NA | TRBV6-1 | TGTGCCAGCAGTGAGACTAGCGGGAGTATCACAGATACGCAGTATTTT | CASSETSGSITDTQYF
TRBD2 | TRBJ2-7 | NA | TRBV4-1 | TGCGCCAGCAGCCCACCGACTAGCGGATCCTACGAGCAGTACTTC | CASSPPTSGSYEQYF
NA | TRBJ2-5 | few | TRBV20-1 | TGCAGTGCTCCTCAGGGGCAAGAGACCCAGTACTTC | CSAPQGQETQYF
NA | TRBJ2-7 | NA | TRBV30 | TGTGCCTGGAGTGTTCCCCAAGCTACATCCTACGAGCAGTACTTC | CAWSVPQATSYEQYF